This TCR beta chain was captured by sequencing in a study of T cells in localized non-small cell lung cancer. Comment on this clone: The target antigen is unknown.

Repertoires were generated with immunoSEQ multiplex PCR, while TCRdb's copy carries only in-frame clones and drops some. The profile covers tens of thousands of clones, with around 93% appearing a single time and over 2% taken by the ten largest. Overall study findings and caveats: Sequencing involved a lone tumor region, leaving heterogeneity possible.

This sequence originates from a female donor older than 55 with stage I lung adenocarcinoma. The starting material was peripheral blood, obtained before any cancer treatment.

The CDR3 is CASSLERAGNTIYF. The CDR3 DNA follows: TGCGCCAGCAGCTTGGAGAGGGCCGGAAACACCATATATTTT. J is TRBJ1-3 and V is TRBV5-1, with D unresolved. The CDR3 has 14 residues. V gave up 0 bases and J gave up 4 bases, with 8 bases separating them. CDR1 is SGHRS and CDR2 is YFSETQ in the germline V gene.